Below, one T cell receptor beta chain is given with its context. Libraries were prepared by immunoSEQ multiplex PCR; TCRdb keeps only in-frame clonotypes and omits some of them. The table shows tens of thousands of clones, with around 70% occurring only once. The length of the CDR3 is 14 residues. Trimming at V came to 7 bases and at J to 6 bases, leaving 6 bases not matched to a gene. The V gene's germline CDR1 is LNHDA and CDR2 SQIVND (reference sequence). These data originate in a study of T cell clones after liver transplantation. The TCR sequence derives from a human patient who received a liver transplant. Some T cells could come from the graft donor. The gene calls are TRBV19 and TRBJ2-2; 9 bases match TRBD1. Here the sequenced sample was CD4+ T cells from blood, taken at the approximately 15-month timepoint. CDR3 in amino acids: CASTGQGPSGELFF. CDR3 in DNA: TGTGCCAGTACAGGACAGGGGCCATCCGGGGAGCTGTTTTTT.